This T cell receptor beta chain was sequenced for a study of T cells in localized non-small cell lung cancer. J lost 6 bases, V lost 1 base, and 3 bases had no gene match. This CDR3 has 15 amino acids. Germline V lookup: CDR1 KGHSH, CDR2 LQKENI. Sequencing was performed with immunoSEQ multiplex PCR; in TCRdb, only in-frame clones are kept and a portion is missing. The sample carries under 30,000 clones, 80% to 90% recorded once. Source: peripheral blood, taken before any cancer treatment. The chain recombines TRBV18 with TRBJ2-3, with 11 positions matching TRBD1. The sequence derives from a woman aged 40-69 years with stage I lung adenocarcinoma. CDR3: CASSPRTGGADTQYF. CDR3 in DNA: TGTGCCAGCTCACCACGGACAGGGGGCGCGGATACGCAGTATTTT.